Given below is one T cell receptor (beta chain) in context. The antigen remains undetermined. This record belongs to a study of CD8 T cells in ankylosing spondylitis. It was by quantitative 5'-RACE with molecular barcodes that TCR beta libraries were made. TCRdb passed the 5' RACE reads through MiXCR, listing each CDR3 protein once. The sample consists of about 800,000 distinct CDR3 sequences, about 10% of them appearing once. General study findings and limits: Disease-associated clonotypes exhibited CD8+ identity and were relatively infrequent in peripheral blood. Reportedly, matched ankylosing spondylitis synovial fluid was significantly enriched for disease-linked clones. Seemingly characteristic of ankylosing spondylitis blood was a TCR beta motif consisting of about 8 highly homologous variants.

The germline V gene encodes CDR1 DFQATT and CDR2 SNEGSKA (reference sequence). Trimming took 3 bases from V and 6 from J, leaving 12 bases between them. The CDR3 extends over 13 amino acids. Material for sequencing was blood, either unsorted or a sorted T cell fraction (not recorded which). The TCR was taken from a male donor with ankylosing spondylitis. This sequence joins TRBV20-1 and TRBJ2-1, with D unresolved. Here the CDR3 DNA reads TGCAGTGCTAGGGCCTCGGGCCCCAATGAGCAGTTCTTC. The encoded protein is CSARASGPNEQFF.